The TCR beta chain described here comes from a study of blood T cell repertoires in COVID-19 (dated by TCRdb to the early 2020s). Some background on the complete study: Collaborator samples came from the United States, Italy and Spain and covered acute and convalescent phases of COVID-19. Deeply sampled blood TCRbeta repertoires from subjects exposed to, actively infected with, or recovered from COVID-19 were included in the dataset. Where HLA class I and class II types were available, the types were taken from metadata supplied by the sample provider, not from assay-based typing. The repertoires were released in a freely available public database intended as a resource for research on the immune response to SARS-CoV-2. The prospective study material was composed of cDNA or gDNA derived from T cells, B-cell-depleted T cells, or PBMCs. The samples were drawn from the first 160 participants of the ongoing ImmuneRACE study and from 1,254 subjects provided by 6 global collaborators. Sample metadata almost always included a de-identified subject ID, COVID-19 status, age in years and sex. What the research found in general, with its limitations: The quantity of clinical and demographic metadata differed by source and by participant and was supplied without curation.

With regard to this clone: Its antigen specificity is not known. One base away there is no much larger clone; base qualities are not given.

Measured from the cysteine to the phenylalanine, the CDR3 is 15 residues long. The sequence is cut down to CDR3 DNA, 45 bases in frame from base 1. Reading the germline V gene gives CDR1 MDHEN and CDR2 SYDVKM. Trimming removed 5 bases from V and 5 bases from J; the gene matches leave 6 bases unexplained. TCRbeta CDR3 regions were amplified from genomic DNA using the immunoSEQ Assay, a bias-controlled multiplex PCR. Per the authors' processing: The number of nucleated cells in each sample was estimated from the amplification of reference gene primers within the assay. To quantify the absolute abundance of each unique TCRbeta CDR3 rearrangement, sequence reads were collapsed and filtered. For each sample, productive Simpson clonality was calculated by taking the square root of Simpson's diversity index across productive rearrangements. Entries here come from immuneACCESS through TCRdb and include only in-frame sequences with V and J called. Some clones fail to appear in such tables; in the studies checked, an unresolved V gene covers under half of the shortfall, and the cause of the remainder is unknown. That table is the source of V, J and clone size, and D and trimming were worked out from the DNA. Across this sample there are under 200,000 clones, with around four fifths seen only once. The ten largest make up about 3% of the sample.

Collaborating institutions collected whole blood in K2EDTA tubes following their own protocols. For TCRbeta analysis, collaborator samples were shipped as frozen whole blood, as isolated PBMCs, or as DNA extracted from either sample type. The sequencing input was peripheral blood. This clonotype was sampled from a man between 65 and 85 years old with acute or convalescent COVID-19. Recombination linked TRBV28 to TRBJ2-1; 10 bases in the junction line up with TRBD2. The CDR3 in this case is CASSPQGLANNEQFF. Read as DNA, the sequence is TGTGCCAGCAGTCCCCAGGGACTAGCGAACAATGAGCAGTTCTTC.